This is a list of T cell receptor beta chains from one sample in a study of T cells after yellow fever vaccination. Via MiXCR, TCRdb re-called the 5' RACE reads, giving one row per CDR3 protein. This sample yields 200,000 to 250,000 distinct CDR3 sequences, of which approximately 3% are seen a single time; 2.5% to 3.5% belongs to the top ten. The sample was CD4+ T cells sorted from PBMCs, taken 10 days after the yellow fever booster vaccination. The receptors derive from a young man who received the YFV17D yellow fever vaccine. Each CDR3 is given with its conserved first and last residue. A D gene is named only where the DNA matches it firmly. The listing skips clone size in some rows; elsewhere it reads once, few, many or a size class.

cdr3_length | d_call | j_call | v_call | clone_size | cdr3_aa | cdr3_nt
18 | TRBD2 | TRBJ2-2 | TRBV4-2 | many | CASSQTPGTSGATGELFF | TGTGCCAGCAGCCAAACGCCGGGGACTAGCGGGGCAACCGGGGAGCTGTTTTTT
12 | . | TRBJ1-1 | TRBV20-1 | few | CSAWAGGTEAFF | TGCAGTGCATGGGCGGGGGGCACTGAAGCTTTCTTT
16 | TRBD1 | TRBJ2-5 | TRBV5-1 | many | CASSWRAGGRQETQYF | TGCGCCAGCAGCTGGAGGGCAGGGGGCCGCCAAGAGACCCAGTACTTC
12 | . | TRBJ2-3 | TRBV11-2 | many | CASSPGPDTQYF | TGTGCCAGCAGTCCCGGCCCAGATACGCAGTATTTT
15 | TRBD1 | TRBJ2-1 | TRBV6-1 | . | CASRRGQGTNNEQFF | TGTGCCAGCAGGAGGGGACAGGGAACCAACAATGAGCAGTTCTTC
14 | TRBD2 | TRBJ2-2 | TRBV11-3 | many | CASSGGLADGELFF | TGTGCCAGCAGCGGGGGACTAGCGGACGGGGAGCTGTTTTTT
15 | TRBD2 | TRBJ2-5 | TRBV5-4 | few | CASSLDGSGEETQYF | TGTGCCAGCAGCTTGGATGGTAGCGGGGAAGAGACCCAGTACTTC
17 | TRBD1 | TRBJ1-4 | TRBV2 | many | CASSDRAGTGLDEKLFF | TGTGCCAGCAGTGATCGAGCAGGGACAGGGCTGGATGAAAAACTGTTTTTT
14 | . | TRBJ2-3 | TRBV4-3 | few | CASRNAGSTDTQYF | TGCGCCAGCAGAAACGCGGGGAGCACAGATACGCAGTATTTT
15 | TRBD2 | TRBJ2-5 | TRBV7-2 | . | CASSLVASGGGTQYF | TGTGCCAGCAGCTTAGTCGCTAGCGGGGGCGGGACCCAGTACTTC
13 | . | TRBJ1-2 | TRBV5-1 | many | CASSGSGRLSYTF | TGCGCCAGCAGTGGTTCAGGACGGCTGAGCTACACCTTC
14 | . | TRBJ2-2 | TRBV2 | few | CASSVGSQPGELFF | TGTGCCAGCAGTGTAGGGTCCCAGCCCGGGGAGCTGTTTTTT
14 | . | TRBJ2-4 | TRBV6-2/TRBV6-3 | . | CASTDRRRKNIQYF | TGTGCCAGCACTGACAGGCGAAGGAAAAACATTCAGTACTTC
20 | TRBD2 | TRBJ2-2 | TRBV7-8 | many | CASSLARLAGLSRDTGELFF | TGTGCCAGCAGCTTAGCGAGGCTAGCGGGGCTTTCACGGGACACCGGGGAGCTGTTTTTT
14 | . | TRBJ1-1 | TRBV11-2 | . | CASSLAGELGEAFF | TGTGCCAGCAGCTTAGCAGGGGAATTAGGTGAAGCTTTCTTT
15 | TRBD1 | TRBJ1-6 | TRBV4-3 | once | CASSLSRGLGTGLHF | TGCGCCAGCAGCCTTTCGCGGGGCCTTGGGACAGGTCTCCACTTT
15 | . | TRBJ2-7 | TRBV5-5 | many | CASRLGQGPFYEQYF | TGTGCCAGCAGACTTGGTCAGGGACCCTTCTACGAGCAGTACTTC